The 7 T cell receptor beta chains given below trace back to one sample, sequenced in a study of identical twins. TCRdb called the 5' RACE reads again in MiXCR, with one record for every CDR3 protein. The profile shows about 690,000 distinct CDR3 sequences, around 6.1% of them singletons. The material sequenced was naive T cells sorted from blood. The receptor source for this set is a man aged 18 to 35 in good health.

This clonotype was detected a few times. The rearrangement links TRBV19 to TRBJ2-5; D not certain. This CDR3 contains 15 residues. CDR1 and CDR2 (germline): LNHDA, SQIVND (reference sequence). V dropped 4 bases and J dropped 1 base, with 13 bases sitting between them. CDR3 region: CASSNQAVGQETQYF. In DNA, the CDR3 is TGTGCCAGTAGTAACCAGGCAGTGGGCCAAGAGACCCAGTACTTC. The variable domain in full, with the rest retrieved from reference TRBV19 and TRBJ2-5, is DGGITQSPKYLFRKEGQNVTLSCEQNLNHDAMYWYRQDPGQGLRLIYYSQIVNDFQKGDIAEGYSVSREKKESFPLTVTSAQKNPTAFYLCASSNQAVGQETQYFGPGTRLLVL.

This clonotype was picked up many times. V is TRBV3-1 and J is TRBJ2-7, with D uncertain. Germline-derived CDR1 and CDR2 are LGHDT and YNNKEL (reference sequence). Trimming pared 3 bases from V and 0 bases from J, leaving 12 bases between. The length of the CDR3 is 15 residues. As DNA, the CDR3 is TGTGCCAGCAGCCAGGCGGTAGGGCCCTCCTACGAGCAGTACTTC. Protein: CASSQAVGPSYEQYF.

The V call is TRBV7-8, the J call TRBJ2-7; D gene ambiguous. Germline V gene lookup returns CDR1 SGHVS and CDR2 FQNEAQ. The V end lost 1 base, the J end lost 2 bases, and 9 bases lay between the germline ends. The CDR3 has 14 residues. CDR3 in amino acids: CASSLDPTTYEQYV. The DNA of the CDR3 is TGTGCCAGCAGCTTAGATCCCACCACCTACGAGCAGTACGTC.

There are a few counts of this clonotype. The V call is TRBV12-3 or TRBV12-4, the J call TRBJ2-3; D gene ambiguous. This CDR3 spans 11 amino acids. V lost 7 bases and J lost 5, with 7 bases in between. The CDR3 DNA follows: TGTGCCAGCATTGGGGAAGATACGCAGTATTTT. Its translation is CASIGEDTQYF.

CDR3 nucleotides: TGTGCCAGCAGCGTCGTGGAGGAGCAGTTCTTC. Its protein product is CASSVVEEQFF. The chain employs TRBV11-3 and TRBJ2-1, with no clear D. This CDR3 is 11 amino acids long. Trimming pared 5 bases from V and 10 bases from J, leaving 9 bases between. The germline CDR1 and CDR2 sequences are SGHNT and YENEEA.

This clonotype was detected many times. V and J are TRBV6-1 and TRBJ1-1; D gene uncertain. CDR1 and CDR2 (germline): MNHNS, SASEGT. This CDR3 is 13 amino acids long. The germline V and J ends were trimmed by 4 bases and 1 base, with 7 bases remaining between them. The chain's CDR3 is CASSVQKNTEAFF. For the CDR3, the DNA is TGTGCCAGCAGTGTTCAGAAGAACACTGAAGCTTTCTTT.

The chain has TRBV6-2 or TRBV6-3 and TRBJ2-2, with D perhaps matching TRBD1 or TRBD2 (5 bases each). Trimming stripped 5 bases from V and 4 bases from J, with 17 bases between. Germline V gene sequence: CDR1 MNHEY, CDR2 SVGEGT. The CDR3 spans 16 residues. DNA for the CDR3: TGTGCCAGCAGTCAGCGGAAGGAAAGGGGCACCGGGGAGCTGTTTTTT. This codes for CASSQRKERGTGELFF.